Listed here is a single TCR beta chain. These data are taken from a study of PD-L1 blockade in urothelial cancer. Study as a whole: About 85% of the 29 patients were men whose urothelial cancer was bladder-origin.

Repertoires were generated with immunoSEQ multiplex PCR, while TCRdb's copy carries only in-frame clones and drops some. Of fewer than 90,000 clones listed, less than 95% are singletons. The germline CDR1 and CDR2 sequences are MDHEN and SYDVKM. The V gene lost 11 bases and the J gene lost 6 bases, with 23 bases spanning the gap. This CDR3 has 15 residues. Documented time point: peripheral blood 6 weeks after treatment start. The chain employs TRBV28 and TRBJ2-4, with D tentatively TRBD1 (6 bases). The specimen was PBMCs, collected around atezolizumab (anti-PD-L1) treatment. The source of this sequence is a woman older than 75 with urothelial cancer. CDR3 nucleotide sequence: TGTGCCTCAGGGGCCTCCGGGGTCGGGTTAAACATTCAGTACTTC. This codes for CASGASGVGLNIQYF.